The 22 T cell receptor beta chains listed next were all sequenced from one sample in a study of human T cells and chemical hapten exposure. Time point defined: patch test 2, 6 weeks after DPC sensitization. Indicated treatment: therapeutic diphenylcyclopropenone sensitization with weekly scalp DPC. TCRdb ran MiXCR on the RACE reads and lists one entry per CDR3 protein. Of roughly 94,000 distinct CDR3 sequences in the sample, 7.5% to 10% were seen once. The material sequenced was whole blood, taken in connection with sensitization to the hapten diphenylcyclopropenone (DPC). These receptors came from a woman in her thirties or forties with alopecia areata. Some clones in this sample may be carry-over from other donors' samples.

This clonotype showed up just a few times. The V and J genes are TRBV7-9 and TRBJ2-7; 7 bases line up with TRBD2. Germline values: CDR1 SEHNR, CDR2 FQNEAQ (reference sequence). The CDR3 spans 14 residues. V shed 2 bases and J 6 bases; nucleotides not matched to a gene: 7. CDR3: CASSLQAGRGEQYF. DNA for the CDR3: TGTGCCAGCAGCTTACAAGCGGGGCGGGGCGAGCAGTACTTC.

At least ten counts were recorded for this clonotype. This chain uses TRBV7-9 with TRBJ2-7; possible D gene TRBD1, 6 bases. The germline V and J ends were trimmed by 4 bases and 2 bases, with 15 bases remaining between them. CDR3 length: 15 residues. CDR1 and CDR2 from the germline V gene are SEHNR and FQNEAQ (reference sequence). CDR3 loop: CASSSRTALTYEQYF. In nucleotides, the CDR3 is TGTGCCAGCAGCTCAAGGACAGCCTTGACCTACGAGCAGTACTTC.

This clonotype was found many times. The chain couples TRBV29-1 to TRBJ2-3; 8 nucleotides match TRBD1. Trimming removed 2 bases from V and 4 bases from J; junction bases left unmatched: 2. This CDR3 is built from 13 residues. Per the germline V gene, CDR1 is SQVTM and CDR2 is ANQGSEA. The CDR3 loop is CSVEPDRADTQYF. Written as DNA, the CDR3 is TGCAGCGTTGAACCGGACAGGGCAGATACGCAGTATTTT.

This clonotype showed up just a few times. J is TRBJ1-2 and V is TRBV28, with D unresolved. Trimming shortened V by 5 bases and J by 1 base, and 14 bases separated the two germline ends. Germline lookup yields CDR1 MDHEN and CDR2 SYDVKM. The CDR3 totals 15 residues. The CDR3 is CASSPTWGGNYGYTF. CDR3 in DNA: TGTGCCAGCAGTCCCACCTGGGGAGGTAACTATGGCTACACCTTC.

This clonotype was seen a few times. The chain has TRBV6-2 or TRBV6-3 and TRBJ2-3; D may correspond to TRBD1 or TRBD2 (5 bases each). Germline V lookup: CDR1 MNHEY, CDR2 SVGEGT. V was trimmed by 3 bases and J by 0 bases, leaving 10 bases between them. The CDR3 loop spans 15 amino acids. CDR3 bases: TGTGCCAGCAGTTATTTTGGGGGAAGCACAGATACGCAGTATTTT. It translates to CASSYFGGSTDTQYF.

This clonotype was seen a few times. This chain links TRBV5-5 with TRBJ2-2; tentative D call: TRBD2 (5 bases). Germline-derived CDR1 and CDR2 are SGHKS and YYEKEE (reference sequence). The V and J ends lost 0 bases and 5 bases respectively, with 11 bases between them. The CDR3 has 15 amino acids. The CDR3, as DNA: TGTGCCAGCAGCTTGGCCTTCGGGGAGACCGGGGAGCTGTTTTTT. This sequence encodes CASSLAFGETGELFF.

This clonotype was observed a few times. This chain uses TRBV29-1 with TRBJ2-1, with 8 bases lining up with TRBD2. V trimming: 6 bases; J trimming: 10 bases; junction bases outside the gene matches: 5. This CDR3 is built from 11 residues. The germline V gene has CDR1 SQVTM and CDR2 ANQGSEA. The CDR3 nucleotides read TGCAGCGTGCTAGCGGGCGGAGAGCAGTTCTTC. This gives the protein CSVLAGGEQFF.

This clonotype was counted at least ten times. The J gene is TRBJ1-6, the V gene TRBV11-2; D not resolved. CDR3 length: 14 residues. V shed 0 bases and J shed 11 bases, with 11 bases lying between them. Germline V gene data show CDR1 as SGHAT and CDR2 as FQNNGV. For the CDR3, the DNA is TGTGCCAGCAGCTTAGATGTAACGGATACACCCCTCCACTTT. This gives the protein CASSLDVTDTPLHF. Variable domain in full (rest from reference TRBV11-2 and TRBJ1-6): EAGVAQSPRYKIIEKRQSVAFWCNPISGHATLYWYQQILGQGPKLLIQFQNNGVVDDSQLPKDRFSAERLKGVDSTLKIQPAKLEDSAVYLCASSLDVTDTPLHFGNGTRLTVT.

This rearrangement joins TRBV4-1 to TRBJ1-1; D may be TRBD1 (5 bases). Germline values: CDR1 MGHRA, CDR2 YSYEKL. The CDR3 extends over 17 amino acids. Trimming removed 2 bases from V and 2 bases from J, with 18 bases in between. This CDR3 reads CASSQRWAGGGNTEAFF. CDR3 nucleotides: TGCGCCAGCAGCCAACGATGGGCGGGGGGTGGAAACACTGAAGCTTTCTTT.

A remark on this clonotype: This may come from a read error, since a much larger clone is one base off. J is TRBJ2-3 and V is TRBV7-9; D is uncertain. The CDR3 has 12 residues. Looked up from germline, CDR1 is SEHNR and CDR2 is FQNEAQ (reference sequence). The V gene lost 3 bases and the J gene lost 1 base, with 2 bases spanning the gap. The CDR3 loop reads CASSFGTDTQYF. The CDR3 coding sequence is TGTGCCAGCAGCTTCGGCACAGATACGCAGTATTTT.

This clonotype was counted many times. One end of the junction is discordant with germline, which a read error may explain. V and J are TRBV6-2 or TRBV6-3 and TRBJ2-7; no clear D. This CDR3 region has 11 residues. Per germline, CDR1 MNHEY and CDR2 SVGEGT. The CDR3 nucleotides read TGTGCCAGCAGTTACTCCGACGAGCAGTACTTC. It translates to CASSYSDEQYF.

The rearrangement joins TRBV6-2 or TRBV6-3 to TRBJ2-7, with 14 bases fitting TRBD2. Germline CDR1 is MNHEY and CDR2 is SVGEGT. CDR3 size: 15 residues. The V and J ends lost 4 bases and 3 bases, in that order; junction bases with no gene match: 2. Here the CDR3 DNA reads TGTGCCAGCAGTTCGGGACTAGCGGGGGTCTACGAGCAGTACTTC. Protein product: CASSSGLAGVYEQYF.

There are a few counts of this clonotype. The J gene is TRBJ2-7, the V gene TRBV28; 8 nucleotides line up with TRBD1. Germline V CDR1 and CDR2: MDHEN, SYDVKM. The J segment lost 4 bases and the V segment lost 6 bases, leaving 11 bases of the junction unmatched. This CDR3 spans 15 amino acids. In nucleotides, the CDR3 is TGTGCCAGCAGCCGCGGACAGGGAGGAGGGTACGAGCAGTACTTC. This codes for CASSRGQGGGYEQYF. Using reference TRBV28 and TRBJ2-7 for the parts outside the CDR3, the full variable domain is DVKVTQSSRYLVKRTGEKVFLECVQDMDHENMFWYRQDPGLGLRLIYFSYDVKMKEKGDIPEGYSVSREKKERFSLILESASTNQTSMYLCASSRGQGGGYEQYFGPGTRLTVT.

Many counts were recorded for this clonotype. J is TRBJ2-7 and V is TRBV28; 11 positions agree with TRBD1. CDR3 length equals 11 residues. The germline V gene encodes CDR1 MDHEN and CDR2 SYDVKM. Germline trimming cut 6 bases from V and 13 bases from J; bases unmatched to any gene: 5. CDR3 DNA: TGTGCCAGCAGATCCGGGACAGGGGGATACTTC. Its protein product is CASRSGTGGYF.

This clonotype was detected many times. The rearrangement links TRBV7-2 to TRBJ2-1; TRBD2 agrees at 7 bases. The germline V gene has CDR1 SGHTA and CDR2 FQGNSA. V gave up 1 base and J gave up 6 bases; unmatched junction bases: 12. The CDR3 has 17 residues. The CDR3 sequence: CASSLGGLTSPINEQFF. CDR3 in DNA: TGTGCCAGCAGCTTAGGGGGACTAACAAGCCCTATCAATGAGCAGTTCTTC. The variable domain in full, with the rest retrieved from reference TRBV7-2 and TRBJ2-1, is GAGVSQSPSNKVTEKGKDVELRCDPISGHTALYWYRQSLGQGLEFLIYFQGNSAPDKSGLPSDRFSAERTGGSVSTLTIQRTQQEDSAVYLCASSLGGLTSPINEQFFGPGTRLTVL.

The sample holds a few counts of this clonotype. The chain employs TRBV10-3 and TRBJ2-5; D is possibly TRBD2 (5 bases). With 11 bases removed from V and 4 bases from J, the gap between germline ends came to 17 bases. The CDR3 loop spans 13 amino acids. Germline lookup yields CDR1 ENHRY and CDR2 SYGVKD. CDR3 coding DNA: TGTGCCTCGCAGCTAGCCCTCCCAGAGACCCAGTACTTC. It encodes CASQLALPETQYF.

The table lists this clonotype with a few counts. The genes are TRBV12-3 or TRBV12-4 and TRBJ2-7, with D maybe TRBD2 (6 bases). The CDR3 totals 15 residues. The V and J ends lost 7 bases and 2 bases respectively, with 18 bases between them. The CDR3 coding sequence is TGTGCCAGCACCCTTGGGGGGAGAGGCACCTACGAGCAGTACTTC. This gives the protein CASTLGGRGTYEQYF.

The rearrangement links TRBV6-2 or TRBV6-3 to TRBJ2-1, with 12 bases fitting TRBD2. Germline CDR1 is MNHEY and CDR2 is SVGEGT. The CDR3 is 15 residues long. Losses at the gene ends were 6 bases for V and 5 bases for J; bases not matched to a gene: 5. The CDR3 coding sequence is TGTGCCAGCAGCCTACTAGCGGGAGGTCACAATGAGCAGTTCTTC. Residues: CASSLLAGGHNEQFF.

There are many counts of this clonotype. J is TRBJ1-3 and V is TRBV4-3, with D tentatively TRBD1 (5 bases). CDR1 LGHNA and CDR2 YSLEER come from the germline V gene. There are 19 residues in the CDR3. V lost 2 bases and J 2 bases, leaving 22 bases between the germline ends. Here the CDR3 DNA reads TGCGCCAGCAGCCAATACCTCCCGGGGGGGGAAGGAGCTGGAAACACCATATATTTT. Translating it yields CASSQYLPGGEGAGNTIYF.

This clonotype appeared a few times. This rearrangement joins TRBV21-1 to TRBJ2-1; TRBD2 reflects the table's D call only, with no check against the DNA. TRBV21-1 is shown as a pseudogene. The CDR3 is 20 residues long. This CDR3 is CASSKDFSGKFFGSYNEQFF. In DNA form, the CDR3 reads TGTGCCAGCAGCAAAGATTTTAGCGGGAAGTTTTTCGGCTCCTACAATGAGCAGTTCTTC.

The rearrangement joins TRBV16 to TRBJ1-5; D possibly corresponds to TRBD1 (5 bases). Germline V CDR1 and CDR2: KGHSY, FQNENV. The CDR3 is 14 amino acids. V shed 0 bases and J shed 2 bases, with 5 bases lying between them. CDR3 residues: CASSQSGGNQPQHF. DNA for the CDR3: TGTGCCAGCAGCCAATCAGGGGGCAATCAGCCCCAGCATTTT.

The gene calls are TRBV6-4 and TRBJ2-1; 7 positions match TRBD2. CDR3 length: 15 residues. Germline V lookup: CDR1 MRHNA, CDR2 SNTAGT. With V trimmed by 0 bases and J by 9 bases, 8 bases remained unmatched. CDR3 loop: CASSDSAGWGGEQFF. CDR3 sequence (DNA): TGTGCCAGCAGTGACTCGGCGGGATGGGGGGGTGAGCAGTTCTTC.